This TCR beta chain was identified during a study of identical twins. Template switching supplied a universal primer site; unique molecular identifiers were carried on the cDNA. TCRdb re-analysed the 5' RACE reads in MiXCR, keeping a single row per CDR3 protein. Altogether more than 200,000 distinct CDR3 sequences are present, over 13% being singletons, with the ten largest covering 8.8%. About this clonotype itself: Antigen specificity is unknown.

Notes on the study in general: Beta out-of-frame twin sharing showed a weaker excess. Models predicted too little out-of-frame TCR alpha sharing in monozygotic twins. A lower insertion count was a feature of abundant cord blood beta clonotypes, with no such feature in memory repertoires.

The CDR3 spans 16 residues. Germline values: CDR1 MNHNS, CDR2 SASEGT. The trim removed 5 bases at V and 5 bases at J, leaving 15 bases unmatched. This TCR came from a woman aged 18-29 years in good health. J is TRBJ2-7 and V is TRBV6-1; the match to TRBD2 covers 7 bases. The sample consisted of memory (CD45RO+) T cells sorted from blood. The CDR3, as DNA: TGTGCCAGCAGTCCCAGGCGGGAGTGGGGGGATAACGAGCAGTACTTC. The encoded protein is CASSPRREWGDNEQYF.